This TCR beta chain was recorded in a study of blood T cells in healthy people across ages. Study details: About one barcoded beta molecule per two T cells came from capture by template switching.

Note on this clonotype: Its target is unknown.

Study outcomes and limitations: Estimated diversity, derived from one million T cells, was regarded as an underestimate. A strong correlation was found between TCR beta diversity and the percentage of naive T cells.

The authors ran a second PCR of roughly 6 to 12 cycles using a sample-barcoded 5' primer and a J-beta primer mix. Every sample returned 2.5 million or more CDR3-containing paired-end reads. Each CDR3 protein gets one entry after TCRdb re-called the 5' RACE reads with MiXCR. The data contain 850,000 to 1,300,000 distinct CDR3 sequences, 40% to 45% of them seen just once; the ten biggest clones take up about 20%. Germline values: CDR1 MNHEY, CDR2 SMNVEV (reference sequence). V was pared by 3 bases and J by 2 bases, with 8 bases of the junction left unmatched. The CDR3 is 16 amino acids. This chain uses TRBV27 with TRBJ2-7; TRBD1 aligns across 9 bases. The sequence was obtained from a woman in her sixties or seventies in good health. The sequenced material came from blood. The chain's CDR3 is CASSFLGTGLTYEQYF. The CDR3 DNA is TGTGCCAGCAGTTTCCTAGGGACAGGGTTAACCTACGAGCAGTACTTC.